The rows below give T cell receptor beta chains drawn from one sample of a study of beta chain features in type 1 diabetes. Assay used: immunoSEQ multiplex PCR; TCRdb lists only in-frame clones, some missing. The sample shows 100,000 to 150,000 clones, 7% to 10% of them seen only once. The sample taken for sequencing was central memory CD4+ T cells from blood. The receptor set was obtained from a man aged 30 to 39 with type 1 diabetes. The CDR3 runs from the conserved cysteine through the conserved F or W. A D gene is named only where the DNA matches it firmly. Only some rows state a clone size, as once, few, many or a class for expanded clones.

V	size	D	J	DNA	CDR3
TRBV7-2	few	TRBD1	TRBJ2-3	TGTGCCAGCAGCCTTGACAGGGCAGATACGCAGTATTTT	CASSLDRADTQYF
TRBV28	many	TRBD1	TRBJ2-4	TGTGCCAGCAGTTCTCCGGGACAGGAAAACATTCAGTACTTC	CASSSPGQENIQYF
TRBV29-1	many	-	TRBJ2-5	TGCAGCGTTGGAGAAGAGACCCAGTACTTC	CSVGEETQYF
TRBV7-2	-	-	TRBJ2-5	TGTGCCAGCAGCCGACCGGGAACGGCCCAGTACTTC	CASSRPGTAQYF
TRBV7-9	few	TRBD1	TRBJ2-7	TGTGCCAGCAGCCGTCAGGGGGTTGTCTACGAGCAGTACTTC	CASSRQGVVYEQYF
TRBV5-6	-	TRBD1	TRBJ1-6	TGTGCCAGCAGCCGGGACAGATTAAATTCACCCCTCCACTTT	CASSRDRLNSPLHF
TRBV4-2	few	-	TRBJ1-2	TGTGCCAGCAGCCAAGAGAGGATTGCTAACTATGGCTACACCTTC	CASSQERIANYGYTF
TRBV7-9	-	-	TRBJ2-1	TGTGCCAGCAGCGCTACCTGGGAGCAGTTCTTC	CASSATWEQFF
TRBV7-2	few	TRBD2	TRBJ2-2	TGTGCCAGCAGTTTTACCGGGGGGGCGTCCGGGGAGCTGTTTTTT	CASSFTGGASGELFF
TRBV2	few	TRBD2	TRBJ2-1	TGTGCCAGCAGTGTAGCTAGCGGGGGTTTCTTC	CASSVASGGFF
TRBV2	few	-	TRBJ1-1	TGTGCCAGCAGGGACAGTCTGGAGAACACTGAAGCTTTCTTT	CASRDSLENTEAFF
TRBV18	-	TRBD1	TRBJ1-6	TGTGCCAGCTCACCGGGGACAGAGGTCTATTCACCCCTCCACTTT	CASSPGTEVYSPLHF
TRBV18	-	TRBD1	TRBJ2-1	TGTGCCAGCTCGGCCGGGACAGGGAATATCAATGAGCAGTTCTTC	CASSAGTGNINEQFF
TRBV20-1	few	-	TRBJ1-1	TGCAGTGGCAGGGAGAACACTGAAGCTTTCTTT	CSGRENTEAFF
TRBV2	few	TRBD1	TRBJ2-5	TGTGCCAGCAGTCAAAACGACAGGGGTGAGACCCAGTACTTC	CASSQNDRGETQYF
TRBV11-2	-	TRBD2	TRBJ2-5	TGTGCCAGCAGCAAGAGGACTAGTGGGGGGGAGACCCAGTACTTC	CASSKRTSGGETQYF
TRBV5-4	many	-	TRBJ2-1	TGTGCCAGCAGCTTTATCAATGAGCAGTTCTTC	CASSFINEQFF
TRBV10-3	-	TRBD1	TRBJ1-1	TGTGCCATCAGTGACCGGGACAGGGGGATTGGCACTGAAGCTTTCTTT	CAISDRDRGIGTEAFF
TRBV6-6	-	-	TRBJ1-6	TGTGCCAGCAGTGCAGGGGTTGATTCACCCCTCCACTTT	CASSAGVDSPLHF
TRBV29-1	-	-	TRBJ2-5	TGCAGCGTGTCTTCCTCGGGGGAGACCCAGTACTTC	CSVSSSGETQYF
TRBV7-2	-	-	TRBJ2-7	TGTGCCAGCAGCGAGGTGGGTACAGGTCCCTACGAGCAGTACTTC	CASSEVGTGPYEQYF
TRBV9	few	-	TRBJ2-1	TGTGCCAGCAGCGTAGGGTCGTACAACACAGGGACTGAGCAGTTCTTC	CASSVGSYNTGTEQFF
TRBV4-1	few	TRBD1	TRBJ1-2	TGCGCCAGCAGCCAAGCTATAACAGGGGTGGAAGGCTACACCTTC	CASSQAITGVEGYTF
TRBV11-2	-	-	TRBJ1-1	TGTGCCAGCAGCTTACAACCGGGTGACACTGAAGCTTTCTTT	CASSLQPGDTEAFF
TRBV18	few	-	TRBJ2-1	TGTGCCAGCTCACCGATGGAGGGGAGAGAGCAGTTCTTC	CASSPMEGREQFF
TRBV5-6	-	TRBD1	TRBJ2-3	TGTGCCAGCAGCTACCGGACAGGGTACACAGATACGCAGTATTTT	CASSYRTGYTDTQYF
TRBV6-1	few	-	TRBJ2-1	TGTGCCAGCAGTGTTAATCGGGTGGACTCCTACAATGAGCAGTTCTTC	CASSVNRVDSYNEQFF
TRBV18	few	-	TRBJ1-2	TGTGCCAGCTCACCTGCTGGGACAATATATGGCTACACCTTC	CASSPAGTIYGYTF
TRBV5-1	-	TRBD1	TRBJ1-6	TGCGCCAGCAGCCCGAAGGGGACAGGGGTTTCACCCCTCCACTTT	CASSPKGTGVSPLHF
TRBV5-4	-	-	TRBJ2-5	TGTGCCAGCAGCCAAGATCCCGGGTACCAAGAGACCCAGTACTTC	CASSQDPGYQETQYF
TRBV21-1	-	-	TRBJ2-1	TGTGCCAGCACCAAACCCCCCACAGGACCATCCTACAATGAGCAGTTCTTC	CASTKPPTGPSYNEQFF
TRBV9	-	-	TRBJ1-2	TGTGCCAGCAGCGTAGAGGGGCAGAACTATGGCTACACCTTC	CASSVEGQNYGYTF
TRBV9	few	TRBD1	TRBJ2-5	TGTGCCAGCAGCGCTAGACAAGGGGGCGCAGAGACCCAGTACTTC	CASSARQGGAETQYF
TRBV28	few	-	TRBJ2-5	TGTGCCAGCAGACCATACACAGGGACCGCAGAGACCCAGTACTTC	CASRPYTGTAETQYF
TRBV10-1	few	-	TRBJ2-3	TGCGCCAGCAAAGAAACTAGCACAGATACGCAGTATTTT	CASKETSTDTQYF
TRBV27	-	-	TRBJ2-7	TGTGCCAGCAGTTTACAGGGGACGAGCTCCTACGAGCAGTACTTC	CASSLQGTSSYEQYF
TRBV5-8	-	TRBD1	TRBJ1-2	TGTGCCAGCAGCCCTCGGACAGGGAGCTATGGCTACACCTTC	CASSPRTGSYGYTF